This T cell receptor (beta chain) was captured by sequencing in a study of Graves' ophthalmopathy and Graves' hyperthyroidism. CDR3 size: 18 residues. Germline V lookup: CDR1 MGHRA, CDR2 YSYEKL. Trimming shortened V by 1 base and J by 0 bases, and 13 bases separated the two germline ends. Amplified material comprised TCR beta CDR3 regions derived from RNA transcripts. Second-round multiplex PCR came after first-round RT-PCR with HTBI primers. MiXCR was run by TCRdb on the multiplex PCR reads, yielding one entry per CDR3 protein. The table records about 200,000 distinct CDR3 sequences, 25% to 30% of them present only once. Overall study results and limits: For predicting ophthalmopathy progression, the model had nearly 71% sensitivity and 72.22% specificity.

This clonotype occurred many times. What it recognizes is unknown. The receptor comes from a man aged 50 to 60 with Graves' ophthalmopathy. Material for sequencing was peripheral blood. V usage is TRBV4-1 and J usage is TRBJ2-6; tentatively, D is TRBD1 (5 bases). The chain's CDR3 is CASSQGKGLGSGANVLTF. In DNA form, the CDR3 reads TGCGCCAGCAGCCAAGGGAAGGGGTTGGGCTCTGGGGCCAACGTCCTGACTTTC.